Here is one T cell receptor (beta chain) with its context. Authors' methods: By means of reference gene primer amplification, nucleated cell counts were estimated. TCRdb keeps only in-frame clones here, not all; method: immunoSEQ multiplex PCR. Clonal size and the V and J genes are those of that table, whereas D and trimming came from the DNA. The sample has 120,000 or so clones, 74% seen once. The data are from a study of blood T cell repertoires in COVID-19. As for the study in general: COVID-19 samples collected from the United States, Italy and Spain covered acute and convalescent phases. From T cells, B-cell-depleted T cells, or PBMCs came the material, which was cDNA or gDNA.

The trim removed 10 bases at V and 4 bases at J, leaving 9 bases unmatched. The CDR3 loop spans 13 amino acids. CDR1 and CDR2 from the germline V gene are SGHDT and YYEEEE. Sequenced sample: peripheral blood. The chain carries TRBV5-6 and TRBJ2-3; TRBD2 matches 7 bases. This sequence was found in a man aged 60 to 75 with acute or convalescent COVID-19. CDR3 in DNA: TGTGCCTCCTGGGAGGGTCGGGCAGATACGCAGTATTTT. Its protein is CASWEGRADTQYF.